Listed here are 5 T cell receptor beta chains from one sample, sequenced in a study of CDR3 diversity in severe acne. One entry per CDR3 protein, called by TCRdb with MiXCR from the PCR reads. Of 85,000 to 120,000 distinct CDR3 sequences listed, roughly half are singletons. Specimen: blood. The receptors here all came from a male donor with acne.

This chain connects TRBV9 to TRBJ2-5; 8 positions match TRBD2. The CDR3 consists of 17 residues. Trimming at V came to 0 bases and at J to 4 bases, leaving 11 bases not matched to a gene. The germline V gene has CDR1 SGDLS and CDR2 YYNGEE. The CDR3: CASSVGNSGTSGETQYF. The CDR3 DNA reads TGTGCCAGCAGCGTAGGAAATAGCGGGACCTCAGGAGAGACCCAGTACTTC.

The V gene is TRBV2, the J gene TRBJ2-5; TRBD1 matches at 7 bases. V was pared by 10 bases and J by 3 bases, with 8 bases of the junction left unmatched. Germline V gives CDR1 SNHLY, CDR2 FYNNEI. This CDR3 is 13 amino acids long. CDR3 sequence: CAIPGQRKETQYF. CDR3 nucleotides: TGTGCCATACCGGGACAGAGAAAAGAGACCCAGTACTTC.

This clonotype appeared many times. The CDR3 DNA reads TGTGCCAGCAGCTTAGACACCTACAGGGTTGGTGAGCAGTTCTTC. This encodes CASSLDTYRVGEQFF. The chain uses TRBV11-2 and TRBJ2-1; D perhaps matches TRBD1 (6 bases). V was clipped by 0 bases and J by 9 bases, with 15 bases between them. The CDR3 has 15 residues. The germline gives CDR1 SGHAT, CDR2 FQNNGV.

There are many counts of this clonotype. The DNA of the CDR3 is TGCGCCAGCAGTGAAGGGACAGGGAAATACAATGAGCAGTTCTTC. It specifies CASSEGTGKYNEQFF. The chain joins TRBV10-1 to TRBJ2-1; the match to TRBD1 covers 9 bases. CDR1 and CDR2 from the germline V gene are WNHNN and SYGVQD (reference sequence). The CDR3 spans 15 residues. V trimming: 3 bases; J trimming: 4 bases; junction bases outside the gene matches: 4.

The chain combines TRBV7-3 with TRBJ2-3; possible D gene TRBD1, 6 bases. Trimming took off 5 bases at V and 2 bases at J, with 11 bases between the two ends. CDR1 SGHTA and CDR2 FQGTGA come from the germline V gene. The CDR3 loop spans 14 amino acids. The CDR3 here is CASSPRDNTDTQYF. CDR3 sequence (DNA): TGTGCCAGCAGCCCCCGGGACAACACAGATACGCAGTATTTT.